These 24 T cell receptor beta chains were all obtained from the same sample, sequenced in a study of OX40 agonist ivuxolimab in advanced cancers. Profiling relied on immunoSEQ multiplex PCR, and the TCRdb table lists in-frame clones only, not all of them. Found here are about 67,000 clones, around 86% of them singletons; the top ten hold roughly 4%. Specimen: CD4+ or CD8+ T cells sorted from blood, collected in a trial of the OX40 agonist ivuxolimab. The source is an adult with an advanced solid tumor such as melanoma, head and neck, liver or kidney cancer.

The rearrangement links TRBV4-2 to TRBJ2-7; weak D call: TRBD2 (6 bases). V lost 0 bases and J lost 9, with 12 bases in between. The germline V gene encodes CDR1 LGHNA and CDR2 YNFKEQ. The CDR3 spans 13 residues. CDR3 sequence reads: CASSQDAGRRQYF. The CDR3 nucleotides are TGTGCCAGCAGCCAAGATGCGGGAAGGCGGCAGTACTTC.

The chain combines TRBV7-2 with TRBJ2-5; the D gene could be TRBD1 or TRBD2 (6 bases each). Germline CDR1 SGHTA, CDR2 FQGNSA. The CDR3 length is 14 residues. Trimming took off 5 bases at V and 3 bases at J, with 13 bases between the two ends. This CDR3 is CASSRWGAKETQYF. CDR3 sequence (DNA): TGTGCCAGCAGCCGCTGGGGGGCAAAAGAGACCCAGTACTTC. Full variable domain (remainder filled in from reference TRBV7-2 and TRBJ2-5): GAGVSQSPSNKVTEKGKDVELRCDPISGHTALYWYRQSLGQGLEFLIYFQGNSAPDKSGLPSDRFSAERTGGSVSTLTIQRTQQEDSAVYLCASSRWGAKETQYFGPGTRLLVL.

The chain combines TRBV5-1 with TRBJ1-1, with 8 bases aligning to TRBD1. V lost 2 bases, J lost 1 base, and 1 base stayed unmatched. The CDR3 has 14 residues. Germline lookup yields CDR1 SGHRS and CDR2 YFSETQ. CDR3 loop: CASSLTGGNTEAFF. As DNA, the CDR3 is TGCGCCAGCAGCTTAACAGGGGGGAACACTGAAGCTTTCTTT.

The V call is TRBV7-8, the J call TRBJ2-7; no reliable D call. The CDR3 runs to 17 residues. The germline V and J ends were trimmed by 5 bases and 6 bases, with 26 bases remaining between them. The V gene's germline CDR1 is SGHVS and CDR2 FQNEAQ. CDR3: CASSLSDLGLPRPEQYF. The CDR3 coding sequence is TGTGCCAGCAGCCTCTCCGACCTGGGCCTTCCTCGCCCCGAGCAGTACTTC. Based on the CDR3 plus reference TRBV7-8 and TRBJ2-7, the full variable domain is GAGVSQSPRYKVAKRGQDVALRCDPISGHVSLFWYQQALGQGPEFLTYFQNEAQLDKSGLPSDRFFAERPEGSVSTLKIQRTQQEDSAVYLCASSLSDLGLPRPEQYFGPGTRLTVT.

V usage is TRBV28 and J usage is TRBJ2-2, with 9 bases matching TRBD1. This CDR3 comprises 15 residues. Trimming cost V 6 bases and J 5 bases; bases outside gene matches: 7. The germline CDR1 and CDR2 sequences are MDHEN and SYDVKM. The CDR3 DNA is TGTGCCAGCAGACCGACAGGGGGACTGACCGGGGAGCTGTTTTTT. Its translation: CASRPTGGLTGELFF.

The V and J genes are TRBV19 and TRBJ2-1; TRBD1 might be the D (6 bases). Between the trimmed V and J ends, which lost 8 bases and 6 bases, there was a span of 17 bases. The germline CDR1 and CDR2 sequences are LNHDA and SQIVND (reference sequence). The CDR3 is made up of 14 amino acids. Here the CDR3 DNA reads TGTGCCAGTTCCCGGGACATGGTCCGCAATGAGCAGTTCTTC. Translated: CASSRDMVRNEQFF.

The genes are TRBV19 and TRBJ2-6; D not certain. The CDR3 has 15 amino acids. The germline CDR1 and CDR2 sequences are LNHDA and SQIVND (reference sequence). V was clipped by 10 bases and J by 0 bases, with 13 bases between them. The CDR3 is CATSIDGSGANVLTF. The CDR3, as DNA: TGTGCCACTTCCATCGACGGCTCTGGGGCCAACGTCCTGACTTTC.

The CDR3 sequence: CASSSTGGAVNTEAFF. Written as DNA, the CDR3 is TGTGCCAGCAGTTCAACAGGGGGCGCAGTGAACACTGAAGCTTTCTTT. The V gene is TRBV6-5, the J gene TRBJ1-1; 9 bases agree with TRBD1. The CDR3 covers 16 residues. V lost 4 bases to trimming and J lost 0 bases; unmatched junction nucleotides: 6. The germline V gene encodes CDR1 MNHEY and CDR2 SVGAGI.

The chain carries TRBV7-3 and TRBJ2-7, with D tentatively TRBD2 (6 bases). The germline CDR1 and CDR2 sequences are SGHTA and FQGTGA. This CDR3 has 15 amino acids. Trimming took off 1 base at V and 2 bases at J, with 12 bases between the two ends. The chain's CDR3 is CASSLIGGFTYEQYF. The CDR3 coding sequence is TGTGCCAGCAGCTTAATCGGGGGTTTTACCTACGAGCAGTACTTC. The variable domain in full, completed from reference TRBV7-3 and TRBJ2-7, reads GAGVSQTPSNKVTEKGKYVELRCDPISGHTALYWYRQSLGQGPEFLIYFQGTGAADDSGLPNDRFFAVRPEGSVSTLKIQRTERGDSAVYLCASSLIGGFTYEQYFGPGTRLTVT.

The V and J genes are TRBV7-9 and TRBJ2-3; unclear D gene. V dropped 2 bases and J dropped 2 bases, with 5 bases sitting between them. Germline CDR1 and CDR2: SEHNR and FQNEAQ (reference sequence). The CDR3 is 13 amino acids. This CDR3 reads CASSLSHTDTQYF. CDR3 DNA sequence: TGTGCCAGCAGCTTATCGCACACAGATACGCAGTATTTT.

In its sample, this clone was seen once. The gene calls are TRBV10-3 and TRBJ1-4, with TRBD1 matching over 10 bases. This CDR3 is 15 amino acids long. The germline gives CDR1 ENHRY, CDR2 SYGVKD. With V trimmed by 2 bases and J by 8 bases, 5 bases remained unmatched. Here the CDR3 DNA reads TGTGCCATCAGTGAGGGGGACAGGGGTGGAGAAAAACTGTTTTTT. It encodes CAISEGDRGGEKLFF.

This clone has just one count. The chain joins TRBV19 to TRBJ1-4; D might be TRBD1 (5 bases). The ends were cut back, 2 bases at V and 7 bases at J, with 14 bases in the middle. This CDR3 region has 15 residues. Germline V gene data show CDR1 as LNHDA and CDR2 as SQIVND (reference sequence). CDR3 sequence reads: CASSISGRAGEKLFF. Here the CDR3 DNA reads TGTGCCAGTAGTATATCCGGCAGGGCCGGTGAAAAACTGTTTTTT.

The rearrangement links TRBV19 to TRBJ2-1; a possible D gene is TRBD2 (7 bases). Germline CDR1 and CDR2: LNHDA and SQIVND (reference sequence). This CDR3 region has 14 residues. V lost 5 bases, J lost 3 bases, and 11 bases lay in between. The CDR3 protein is CASSGEGVYNEQFF. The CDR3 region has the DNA TGTGCCAGTAGTGGGGAGGGGGTCTACAATGAGCAGTTCTTC.

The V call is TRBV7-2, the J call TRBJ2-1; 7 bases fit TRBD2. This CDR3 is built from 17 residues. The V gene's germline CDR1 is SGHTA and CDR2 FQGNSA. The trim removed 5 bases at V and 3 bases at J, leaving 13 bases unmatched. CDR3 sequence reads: CASSTPQTGGRYNEQFF. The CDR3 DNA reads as TGTGCCAGCAGCACACCTCAGACGGGGGGTCGCTACAATGAGCAGTTCTTC.

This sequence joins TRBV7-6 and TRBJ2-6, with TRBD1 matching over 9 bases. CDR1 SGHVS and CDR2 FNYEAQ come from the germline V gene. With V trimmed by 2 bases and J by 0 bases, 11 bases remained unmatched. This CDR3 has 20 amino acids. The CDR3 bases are TGTGCCAGCAGCTTATTCGTGACAGGGGGAAAAAACTCTGGGGCCAACGTCCTGACTTTC. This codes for CASSLFVTGGKNSGANVLTF. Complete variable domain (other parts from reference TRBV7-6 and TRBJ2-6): GAGVSQSPRYKVTKRGQDVALRCDPISGHVSLYWYRQALGQGPEFLTYFNYEAQQDKSGLPNDRFSAERPEGSISTLTIQRTEQRDSAMYRCASSLFVTGGKNSGANVLTFGAGSRLTVL.

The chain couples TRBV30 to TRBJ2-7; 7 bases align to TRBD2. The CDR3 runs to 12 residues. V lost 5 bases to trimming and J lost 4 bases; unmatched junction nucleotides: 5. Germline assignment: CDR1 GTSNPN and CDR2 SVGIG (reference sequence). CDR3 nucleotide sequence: TGTGCCTGGGGGGGTAGCGGGTACGAGCAGTACTTC. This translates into CAWGGSGYEQYF.

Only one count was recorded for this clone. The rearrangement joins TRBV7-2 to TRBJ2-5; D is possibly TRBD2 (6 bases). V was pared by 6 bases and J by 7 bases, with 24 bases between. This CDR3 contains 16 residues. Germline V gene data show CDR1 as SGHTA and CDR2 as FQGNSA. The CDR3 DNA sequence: TGTGCCAGCAGATATAATAGCGGAACAGGAGGGGTGACCCAGTACTTC. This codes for CASRYNSGTGGVTQYF.

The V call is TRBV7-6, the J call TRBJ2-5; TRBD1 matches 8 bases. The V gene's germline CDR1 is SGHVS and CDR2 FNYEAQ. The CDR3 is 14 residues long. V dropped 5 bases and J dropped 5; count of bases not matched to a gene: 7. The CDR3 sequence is CASSPGQGGETQYF. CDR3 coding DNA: TGTGCCAGCAGCCCAGGACAGGGTGGCGAGACCCAGTACTTC.

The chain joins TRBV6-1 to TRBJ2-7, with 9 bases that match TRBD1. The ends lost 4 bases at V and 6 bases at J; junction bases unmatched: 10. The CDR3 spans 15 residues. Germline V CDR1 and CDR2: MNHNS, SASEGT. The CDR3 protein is CASSAPGQGYSEQYF. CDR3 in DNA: TGTGCCAGCAGTGCGCCGGGACAGGGTTATTCCGAGCAGTACTTC.

The CDR3 DNA is TGTGCCAGCAGCTTAGTTTCAGGTTCCGGGGCCAACGTCCTGACTTTC. This translates into CASSLVSGSGANVLTF. V and J are TRBV7-2 and TRBJ2-6; D ambiguous. The CDR3 spans 16 residues. The V and J ends lost 1 base and 4 bases respectively, with 11 bases between them. The V gene's germline CDR1 is SGHTA and CDR2 FQGNSA. Supplemented by reference TRBV7-2 and TRBJ2-6, the full variable domain reads GAGVSQSPSNKVTEKGKDVELRCDPISGHTALYWYRQSLGQGLEFLIYFQGNSAPDKSGLPSDRFSAERTGGSVSTLTIQRTQQEDSAVYLCASSLVSGSGANVLTFGAGSRLTVL.

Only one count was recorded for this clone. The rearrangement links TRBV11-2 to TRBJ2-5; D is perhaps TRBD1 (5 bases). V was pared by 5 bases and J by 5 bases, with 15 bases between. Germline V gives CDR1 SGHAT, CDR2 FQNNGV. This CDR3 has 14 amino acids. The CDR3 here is CASSKTTVPETQYF. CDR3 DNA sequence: TGTGCCAGCAGCAAGACGACAGTGCCGGAGACCCAGTACTTC.

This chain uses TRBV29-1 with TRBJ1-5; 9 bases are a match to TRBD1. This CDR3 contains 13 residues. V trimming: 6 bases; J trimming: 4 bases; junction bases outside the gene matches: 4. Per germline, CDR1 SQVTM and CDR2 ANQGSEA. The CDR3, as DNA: TGCAGCGTGGGAGGGACAGGGAATCAGCCCCAGCATTTT. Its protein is CSVGGTGNQPQHF.

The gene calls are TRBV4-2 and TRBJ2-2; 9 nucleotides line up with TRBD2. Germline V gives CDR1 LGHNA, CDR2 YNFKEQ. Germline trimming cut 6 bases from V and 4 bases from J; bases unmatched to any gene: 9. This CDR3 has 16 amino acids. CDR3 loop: CASRAREGPSTGELFF. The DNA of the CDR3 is TGTGCCAGCAGGGCGCGGGAGGGCCCGTCCACCGGGGAGCTGTTTTTT.

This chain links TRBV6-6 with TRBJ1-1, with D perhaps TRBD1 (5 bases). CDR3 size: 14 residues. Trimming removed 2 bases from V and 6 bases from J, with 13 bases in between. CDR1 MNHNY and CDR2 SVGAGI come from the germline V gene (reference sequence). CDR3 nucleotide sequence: TGTGCCAGCAGTTACCGACAGAGTGGCTCTGAAGCTTTCTTT. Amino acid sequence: CASSYRQSGSEAFF.